These T cell receptor beta chains were read from a single sample in a study of early T cells in non-severe SARS-CoV-2 infection. TCRdb reprocessed the 5' RACE reads via MiXCR and lists one record per CDR3 protein. The sample includes roughly 64,000 distinct CDR3 sequences, less than 15% of them seen just once. The sample was whole blood. All receptors come from an adult who was a healthcare worker with PCR-confirmed SARS-CoV-2 infection or an uninfected control (not recorded which). Both conserved end residues are part of each CDR3. Each record gives: clone size, D gene, V gene, J gene, CDR3 protein, CDR3 DNA. The D gene is left open where the match is weak. Only part of the rows carry a size: once, few, many, or a class if the clone is expanded.

size: many
D: NA
V: TRBV14
J: TRBJ1-1
CDR3: CASSQERSIWGDTEAFF
DNA: TGTGCCAGCAGCCAAGAGCGGTCCATCTGGGGAGACACTGAAGCTTTCTTT

size: many
D: NA
V: TRBV7-2
J: TRBJ2-1
CDR3: CASSLKSRSEQFF
DNA: TGTGCCAGCAGCTTAAAATCCCGGAGCGAGCAGTTCTTC

size: many
D: TRBD2
V: TRBV20-1
J: TRBJ2-3
CDR3: CSAIIPSGDTQYF
DNA: TGCAGTGCAATCATCCCTAGCGGAGATACGCAGTATTTT

size: NA
D: TRBD1
V: TRBV20-1
J: TRBJ1-4
CDR3: CSARDINRGGTNEKLFF
DNA: TGCAGTGCTAGAGATATCAACAGGGGAGGAACTAATGAAAAACTGTTTTTT

size: NA
D: NA
V: TRBV7-6
J: TRBJ1-4
CDR3: CASSMQGVNEKLFF
DNA: TGTGCCAGCAGTATGCAGGGCGTGAATGAAAAACTGTTTTTT

size: NA
D: NA
V: TRBV11-2
J: TRBJ2-2
CDR3: CASSLDRGETGELFF
DNA: TGTGCCAGCAGCTTAGACAGGGGTGAGACCGGGGAGCTGTTTTTT

size: once
D: TRBD1
V: TRBV7-9
J: TRBJ2-7
CDR3: CASSLVLGQQRYEQYF
DNA: TGTGCCAGCAGCTTAGTCTTGGGACAGCAGCGGTACGAGCAGTACTTC

size: NA
D: NA
V: TRBV25-1
J: TRBJ1-2
CDR3: CASSDGAGSSFWGYTF
DNA: TGTGCCAGCAGTGACGGTGCGGGGTCAAGCTTCTGGGGCTACACCTTC

size: NA
D: TRBD2
V: TRBV10-3
J: TRBJ2-3
CDR3: CAISDRTGAGADTQYF
DNA: TGTGCCATCAGTGATAGGACGGGAGCGGGGGCAGATACGCAGTATTTT

size: NA
D: NA
V: TRBV7-2
J: TRBJ1-1
CDR3: CASSRHRNTEAFF
DNA: TGTGCCAGCAGCCGACACCGGAACACTGAAGCTTTCTTT

size: NA
D: NA
V: TRBV18
J: TRBJ1-2
CDR3: CASSPVGDYGYTF
DNA: TGTGCCAGCTCACCGGTTGGAGACTATGGCTACACCTTC

size: many
D: NA
V: TRBV30
J: TRBJ1-2
CDR3: CAWSSGLYGYTF
DNA: TGTGCCTGGAGTTCAGGGCTTTATGGCTACACCTTC

size: few
D: NA
V: TRBV12-3/TRBV12-4
J: TRBJ1-5
CDR3: CASSPGGLEPQHF
DNA: TGTGCCAGCAGCCCTGGGGGGTTGGAGCCCCAGCATTTT

size: many
D: NA
V: TRBV11-2
J: TRBJ2-5
CDR3: CASSLDSPQETQYF
DNA: TGTGCCAGCAGCTTAGACAGTCCACAAGAGACCCAGTACTTC

size: many
D: TRBD1
V: TRBV5-1
J: TRBJ1-1
CDR3: CASSLEGTGATEAFF
DNA: TGCGCCAGCAGCTTGGAAGGGACAGGGGCCACTGAAGCTTTCTTT

size: NA
D: NA
V: TRBV7-8
J: TRBJ2-7
CDR3: CASSLDRENYEQYF
DNA: TGTGCCAGCAGCTTAGATAGGGAGAACTACGAGCAGTACTTC

size: NA
D: NA
V: TRBV6-6
J: TRBJ1-3
CDR3: CASSSGNAIYF
DNA: TGTGCCAGCAGTTCTGGAAACGCCATATATTTT

size: few
D: NA
V: TRBV5-1
J: TRBJ1-5
CDR3: CASSNGVNQPQHF
DNA: TGCGCCAGCAGCAACGGGGTTAATCAGCCCCAGCATTTT

size: NA
D: TRBD1
V: TRBV7-9
J: TRBJ2-7
CDR3: CASSLAGQGAIRQYF
DNA: TGTGCCAGCAGCTTAGCGGGTCAGGGGGCGATTCGGCAGTACTTC

size: many
D: NA
V: TRBV29-1
J: TRBJ2-7
CDR3: CSVNGVGGASSYEQYF
DNA: TGCAGCGTCAATGGGGTAGGGGGAGCCAGCTCCTACGAGCAGTACTTC

size: few
D: NA
V: TRBV4-1
J: TRBJ1-1
CDR3: CASNLGGNTEAFF
DNA: TGCGCCAGCAACCTTGGGGGGAACACTGAAGCTTTCTTT

size: few
D: TRBD1
V: TRBV18
J: TRBJ1-1
CDR3: CASSPRQGLRGDTEAFF
DNA: TGTGCCAGCTCACCCCGACAGGGGTTAAGAGGGGACACTGAAGCTTTCTTT

size: many
D: NA
V: TRBV7-6
J: TRBJ2-2
CDR3: CASSLQVIDTGELFF
DNA: TGTGCCAGCAGCTTACAAGTCATAGACACCGGGGAGCTGTTTTTT

size: NA
D: TRBD2
V: TRBV5-1
J: TRBJ2-1
CDR3: CASSLGTSAYNEQFF
DNA: TGCGCCAGCAGCTTGGGGACTAGCGCCTACAATGAGCAGTTCTTC

size: NA
D: NA
V: TRBV7-7
J: TRBJ2-7
CDR3: CAHPYEQYF
DNA: TGTGCCCACCCCTACGAGCAGTACTTC

size: NA
D: NA
V: TRBV5-6
J: TRBJ1-3
CDR3: CASSLVGPGNTIYF
DNA: TGTGCCAGCAGCTTGGTGGGACCTGGAAACACCATATATTTT

size: many
D: TRBD2
V: TRBV7-9
J: TRBJ2-7
CDR3: CASSPGGGRDYEQYF
DNA: TGTGCCAGCAGCCCCGGCGGGGGGCGCGACTACGAGCAGTACTTC

size: NA
D: NA
V: TRBV5-6
J: TRBJ1-4
CDR3: CASSFDPEKLFF
DNA: TGTGCCAGCAGCTTCGATCCTGAAAAACTGTTTTTT

size: NA
D: NA
V: TRBV7-2
J: TRBJ2-3
CDR3: CASSWQGDTQYF
DNA: TGTGCCAGCAGCTGGCAAGGAGATACGCAGTATTTT

size: once
D: TRBD2
V: TRBV11-2
J: TRBJ2-2
CDR3: CASSIGASGEGELFF
DNA: TGTGCCAGCAGCATAGGAGCTAGCGGGGAAGGGGAGCTGTTTTTT

size: NA
D: TRBD1
V: TRBV3-1
J: TRBJ1-6
CDR3: CASSQGRGISSPLHF
DNA: TGTGCCAGCAGCCAGGGCAGGGGGATTAGTTCACCCCTCCACTTT

size: few
D: NA
V: TRBV4-2
J: TRBJ2-7
CDR3: CASSRERNYEQYF
DNA: TGTGCCAGCAGCCGCGAGCGGAACTACGAGCAGTACTTC

size: NA
D: NA
V: TRBV20-1
J: TRBJ2-5
CDR3: CSAAPERGLLQETQYF
DNA: TGCAGTGCTGCCCCAGAGAGAGGGCTCCTCCAAGAGACCCAGTACTTC